This record concerns one TCR beta chain sequence. Its antigen is currently not known. Base qualities were left out, and no much larger clone turns up one base away. The data are from a study of blood T cell repertoires in COVID-19 (dated by TCRdb to 2019 to 2021). Background for the entire study: Samples from collaborators originated in the United States, Italy and Spain and spanned both the acute and convalescent phases of COVID-19. HLA class I and class II types, where available, came from metadata supplied by the sample provider rather than from assay-based typing. Sample metadata almost always included a de-identified subject ID, COVID-19 status, age in years and sex. The material from the prospective study consisted of cDNA or gDNA derived from T cells, B-cell-depleted T cells, or PBMCs. Deeply sampled blood TCRbeta repertoires from subjects exposed to, actively infected with, or recovered from COVID-19 were included in the dataset. The samples were drawn from two sources: the first 160 participants of the ongoing ImmuneRACE study, and 1,254 subjects contributed by 6 global collaborators. A freely available public database, intended as a resource for researchers studying the immune response to SARS-CoV-2, is where the repertoires were released.

The germline V gene provides CDR1 SGHVS and CDR2 FQNEAQ. Relative to germline, V is 1 base shorter and J is 6 bases shorter, with 16 bases between their ends. Spanning cysteine to phenylalanine, the CDR3 consists of 15 amino acids. Just the 45-base CDR3 DNA is kept, in frame starting at base 1. Paper-wide results and their limitations: The amount of clinical and demographic metadata varied by source and participant and was provided uncurated.

Participants in the prospective study were aged roughly 18 to 100 years, lived in more than 20 United States geographic areas, and enrolled through a virtual design. To assign participants to cohorts, the prospective study relied on clinical history that participants themselves reported in a screening survey and a study questionnaire. Recovered participants in ImmuneRACE Cohort 3 were defined as having two consecutive negative NP/OP PCR tests, clearance from a healthcare professional, or resolution of symptoms. In the prospective study, whole blood, serum and a nasopharyngeal or oropharyngeal swab were collected from each participant by mobile phlebotomists. Over a 2-month period, participants in the prospective study had the option of providing additional blood draws and questionnaires. Blood samples from the prospective study were shipped frozen or at room temperature prior to DNA extraction.

The immunoSEQ Assay, a bias-controlled multiplex PCR, was used to amplify TCRbeta CDR3 regions from genomic DNA. As for the authors' bioinformatics: The number of nucleated cells in each sample was estimated by amplification of reference gene primers within the assay. To quantify the absolute abundance of each unique TCRbeta CDR3 rearrangement, sequence reads were collapsed and filtered. For each sample, productive Simpson clonality was calculated by taking the square root of Simpson's diversity index across productive rearrangements. Drawn from immuneACCESS, this table holds only the in-frame rearrangements with V and J called that TCRdb kept. Clones are partly lost; checked studies trace under half to an unresolved V gene and leave the rest unexplained. Clone size and V and J calls were adopted from that table, with D and trimming inferred from the DNA. For this sample the table gives about 200,000 clones, of which roughly 80% were detected only once. The ten largest account for 7.5% of the sample.

The rearrangement joined TRBV7-8 to TRBJ2-7; matching of 7 bases hints at TRBD1 as the D gene. This sequence originates from a middle-aged man who had recovered from COVID-19. Input material: PBMCs or T cells enriched from blood (not recorded which). Read as DNA, the sequence is TGTGCCAGCAGCTTAGTTCAGGGGGGTAAGGCCGAGCAGTACTTC. Its protein is CASSLVQGGKAEQYF.